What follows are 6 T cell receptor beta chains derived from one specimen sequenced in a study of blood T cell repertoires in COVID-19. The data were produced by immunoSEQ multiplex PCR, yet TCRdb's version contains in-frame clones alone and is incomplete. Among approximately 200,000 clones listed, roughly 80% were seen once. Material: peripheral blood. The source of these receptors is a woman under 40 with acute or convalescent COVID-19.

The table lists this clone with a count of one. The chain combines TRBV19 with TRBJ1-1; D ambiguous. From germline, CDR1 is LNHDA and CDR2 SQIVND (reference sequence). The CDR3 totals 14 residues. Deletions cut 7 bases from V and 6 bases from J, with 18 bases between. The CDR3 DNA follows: TGTGCCAGTACCCTCCGCGGAGGATGGGCTGAAGCTTTCTTT. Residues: CASTLRGGWAEAFF.

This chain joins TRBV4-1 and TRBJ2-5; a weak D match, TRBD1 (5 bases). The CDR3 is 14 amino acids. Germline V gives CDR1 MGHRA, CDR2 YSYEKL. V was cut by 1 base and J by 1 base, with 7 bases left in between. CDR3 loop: CASSQGTFQETQYF. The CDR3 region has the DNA TGCGCCAGCAGCCAAGGGACATTCCAAGAGACCCAGTACTTC.

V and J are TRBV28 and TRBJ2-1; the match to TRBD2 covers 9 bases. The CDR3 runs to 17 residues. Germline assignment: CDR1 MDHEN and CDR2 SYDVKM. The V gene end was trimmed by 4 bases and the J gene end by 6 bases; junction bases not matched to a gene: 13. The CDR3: CASSSPYSGRGPNEQFF. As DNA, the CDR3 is TGTGCCAGCAGTTCTCCCTATAGCGGGAGAGGCCCCAATGAGCAGTTCTTC.

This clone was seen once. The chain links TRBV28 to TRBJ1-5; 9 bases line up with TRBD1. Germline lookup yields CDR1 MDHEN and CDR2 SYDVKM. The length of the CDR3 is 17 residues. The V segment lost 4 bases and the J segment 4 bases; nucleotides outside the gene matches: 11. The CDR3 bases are TGTGCCAGCAGTTACTACACACCCGGGACAGGGAATCAGCCCCAGCATTTT. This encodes CASSYYTPGTGNQPQHF. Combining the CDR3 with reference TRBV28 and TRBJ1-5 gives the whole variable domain DVKVTQSSRYLVKRTGEKVFLECVQDMDHENMFWYRQDPGLGLRLIYFSYDVKMKEKGDIPEGYSVSREKKERFSLILESASTNQTSMYLCASSYYTPGTGNQPQHFGDGTRLSIL.

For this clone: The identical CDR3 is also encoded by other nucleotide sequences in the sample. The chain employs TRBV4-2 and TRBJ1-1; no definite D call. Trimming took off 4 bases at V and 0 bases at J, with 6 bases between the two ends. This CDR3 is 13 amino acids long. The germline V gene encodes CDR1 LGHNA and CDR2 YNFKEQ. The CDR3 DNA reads TGTGCCAGCAGCCGAGGATTGAACACTGAAGCTTTCTTT. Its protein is CASSRGLNTEAFF.

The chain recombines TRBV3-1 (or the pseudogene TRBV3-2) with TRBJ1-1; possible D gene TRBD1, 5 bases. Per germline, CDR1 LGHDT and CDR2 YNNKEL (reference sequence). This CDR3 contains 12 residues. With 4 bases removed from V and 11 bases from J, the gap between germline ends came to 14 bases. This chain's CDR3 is CASSPPAGGAFF. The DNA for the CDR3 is TGTGCCAGCAGCCCCCCGGCGGGGGGGGCTTTCTTT.